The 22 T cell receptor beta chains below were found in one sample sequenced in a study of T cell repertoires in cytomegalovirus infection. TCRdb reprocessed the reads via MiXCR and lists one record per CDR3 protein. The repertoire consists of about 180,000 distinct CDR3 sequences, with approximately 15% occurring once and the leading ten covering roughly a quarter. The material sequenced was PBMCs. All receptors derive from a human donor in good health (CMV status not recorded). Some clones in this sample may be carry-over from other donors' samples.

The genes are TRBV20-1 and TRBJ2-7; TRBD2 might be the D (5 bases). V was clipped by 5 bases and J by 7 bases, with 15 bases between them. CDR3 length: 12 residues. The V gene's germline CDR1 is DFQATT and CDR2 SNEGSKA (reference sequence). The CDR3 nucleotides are TGCAGTGCTCGTAGGAGACCGGGAGAGCAGTACTTC. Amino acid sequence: CSARRRPGEQYF.

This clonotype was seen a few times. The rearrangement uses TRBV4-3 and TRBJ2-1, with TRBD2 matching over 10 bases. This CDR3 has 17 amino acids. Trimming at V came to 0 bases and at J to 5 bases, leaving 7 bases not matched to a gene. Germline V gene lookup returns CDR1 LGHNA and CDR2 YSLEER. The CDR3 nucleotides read TGCGCCAGCAGCCAAGATCTCCCTAGCGGGGGAAACAATGAGCAGTTCTTC. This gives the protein CASSQDLPSGGNNEQFF.

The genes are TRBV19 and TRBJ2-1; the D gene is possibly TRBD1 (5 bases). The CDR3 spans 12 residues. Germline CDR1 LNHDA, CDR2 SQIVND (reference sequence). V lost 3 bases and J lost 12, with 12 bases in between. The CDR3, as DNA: TGTGCCAGTAGTATCAGGGCAGGGTGGCAGTTCTTC. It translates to CASSIRAGWQFF.

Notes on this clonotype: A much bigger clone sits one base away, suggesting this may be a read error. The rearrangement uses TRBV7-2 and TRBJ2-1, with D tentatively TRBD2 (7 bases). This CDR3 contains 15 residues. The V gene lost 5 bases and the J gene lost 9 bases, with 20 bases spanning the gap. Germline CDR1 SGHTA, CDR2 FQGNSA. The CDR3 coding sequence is TGTGCCAGCAGCCCCGGGGGGCGGTTTGTTCGTGAGCAGTTCTTC. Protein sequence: CASSPGGRFVREQFF.

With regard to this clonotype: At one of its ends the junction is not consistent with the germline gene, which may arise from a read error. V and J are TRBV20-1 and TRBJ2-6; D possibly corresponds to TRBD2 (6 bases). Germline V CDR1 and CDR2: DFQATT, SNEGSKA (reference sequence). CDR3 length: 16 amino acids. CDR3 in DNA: TGCAGTGCCGACGGAGCAGGGACTTCTGGGGCCAACGTCCTGGCTTTC. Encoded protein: CSADGAGTSGANVLAF.

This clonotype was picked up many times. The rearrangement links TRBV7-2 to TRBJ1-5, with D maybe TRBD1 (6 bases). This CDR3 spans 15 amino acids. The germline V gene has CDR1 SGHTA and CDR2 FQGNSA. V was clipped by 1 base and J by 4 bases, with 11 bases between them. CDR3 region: CASSLVNRANQPQHF. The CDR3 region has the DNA TGTGCCAGCAGCTTAGTCAACAGGGCTAATCAGCCCCAGCATTTT.

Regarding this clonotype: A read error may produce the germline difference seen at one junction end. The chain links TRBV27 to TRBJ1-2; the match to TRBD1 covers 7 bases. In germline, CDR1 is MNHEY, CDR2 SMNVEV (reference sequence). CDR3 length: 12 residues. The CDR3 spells CANSSPQGSYTF. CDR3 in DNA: TGTGCCAACAGTTCCCCACAGGGGAGCTACACCTTC.

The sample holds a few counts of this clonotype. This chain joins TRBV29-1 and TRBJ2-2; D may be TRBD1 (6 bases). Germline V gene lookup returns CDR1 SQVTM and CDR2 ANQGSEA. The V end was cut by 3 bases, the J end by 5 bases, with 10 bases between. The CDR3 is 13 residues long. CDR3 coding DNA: TGCAGCGTTGAGCGGACAGAGACCGGGGAGCTGTTTTTT. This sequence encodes CSVERTETGELFF.

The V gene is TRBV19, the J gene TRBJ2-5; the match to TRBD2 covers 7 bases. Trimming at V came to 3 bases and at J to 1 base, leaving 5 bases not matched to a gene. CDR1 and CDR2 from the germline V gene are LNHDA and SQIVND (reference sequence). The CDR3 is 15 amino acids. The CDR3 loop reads CASSMSSGFQETQYF. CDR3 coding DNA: TGTGCCAGTAGTATGTCTAGCGGTTTCCAAGAGACCCAGTACTTC.

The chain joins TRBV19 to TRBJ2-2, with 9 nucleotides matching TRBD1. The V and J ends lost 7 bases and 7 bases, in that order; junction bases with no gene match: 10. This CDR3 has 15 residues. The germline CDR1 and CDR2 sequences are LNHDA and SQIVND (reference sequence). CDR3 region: CASTHRDRVGGELFF. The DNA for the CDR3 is TGTGCCAGTACCCACCGGGACAGGGTGGGCGGGGAGCTGTTTTTT. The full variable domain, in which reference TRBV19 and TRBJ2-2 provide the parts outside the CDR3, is DGGITQSPKYLFRKEGQNVTLSCEQNLNHDAMYWYRQDPGQGLRLIYYSQIVNDFQKGDIAEGYSVSREKKESFPLTVTSAQKNPTAFYLCASTHRDRVGGELFFGEGSRLTVL.

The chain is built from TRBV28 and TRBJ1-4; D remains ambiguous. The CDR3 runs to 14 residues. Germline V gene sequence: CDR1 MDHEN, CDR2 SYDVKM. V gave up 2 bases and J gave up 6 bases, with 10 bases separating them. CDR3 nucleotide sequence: TGTGCCAGCAGTTTAGGAGGCAGCTATGAAAAACTGTTTTTT. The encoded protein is CASSLGGSYEKLFF. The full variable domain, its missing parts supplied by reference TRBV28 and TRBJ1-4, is DVKVTQSSRYLVKRTGEKVFLECVQDMDHENMFWYRQDPGLGLRLIYFSYDVKMKEKGDIPEGYSVSREKKERFSLILESASTNQTSMYLCASSLGGSYEKLFFGSGTQLSVL.

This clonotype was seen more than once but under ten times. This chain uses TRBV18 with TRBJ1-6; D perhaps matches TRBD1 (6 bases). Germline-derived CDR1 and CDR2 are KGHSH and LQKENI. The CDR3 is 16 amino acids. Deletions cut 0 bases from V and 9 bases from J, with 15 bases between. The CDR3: CASSPPSGALGSPLHF. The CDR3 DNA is TGTGCCAGCTCACCACCGTCAGGGGCCCTCGGTTCACCCCTCCACTTT.

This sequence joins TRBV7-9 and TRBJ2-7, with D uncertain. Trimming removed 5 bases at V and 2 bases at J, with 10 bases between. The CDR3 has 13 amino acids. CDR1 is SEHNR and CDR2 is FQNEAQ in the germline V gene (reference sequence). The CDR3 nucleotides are TGTGCCAGCAGCCTAACCAGCGCCTACGAGCAGTACTTC. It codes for CASSLTSAYEQYF.

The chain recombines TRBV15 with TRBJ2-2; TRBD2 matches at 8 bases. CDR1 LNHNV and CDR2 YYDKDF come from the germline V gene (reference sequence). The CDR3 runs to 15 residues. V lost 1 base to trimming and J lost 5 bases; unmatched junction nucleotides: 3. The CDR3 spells CATSRVASGTGELFF. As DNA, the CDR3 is TGTGCCACCAGCAGAGTGGCTAGCGGGACCGGGGAGCTGTTTTTT.

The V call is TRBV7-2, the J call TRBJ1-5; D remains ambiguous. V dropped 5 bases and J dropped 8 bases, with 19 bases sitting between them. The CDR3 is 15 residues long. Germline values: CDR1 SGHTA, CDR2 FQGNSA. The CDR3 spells CTSSLGSGNREPQHF. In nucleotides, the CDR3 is TGTACCAGCAGCCTTGGCAGTGGGAACCGAGAGCCCCAGCATTTT.

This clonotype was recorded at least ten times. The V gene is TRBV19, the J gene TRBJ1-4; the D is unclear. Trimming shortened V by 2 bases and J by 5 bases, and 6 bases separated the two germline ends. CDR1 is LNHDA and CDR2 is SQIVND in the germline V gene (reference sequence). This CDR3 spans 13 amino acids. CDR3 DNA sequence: TGTGCCAGTAGTATATCTGGAAATGAAAAACTGTTTTTT. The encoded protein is CASSISGNEKLFF. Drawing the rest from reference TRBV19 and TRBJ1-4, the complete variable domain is DGGITQSPKYLFRKEGQNVTLSCEQNLNHDAMYWYRQDPGQGLRLIYYSQIVNDFQKGDIAEGYSVSREKKESFPLTVTSAQKNPTAFYLCASSISGNEKLFFGSGTQLSVL.

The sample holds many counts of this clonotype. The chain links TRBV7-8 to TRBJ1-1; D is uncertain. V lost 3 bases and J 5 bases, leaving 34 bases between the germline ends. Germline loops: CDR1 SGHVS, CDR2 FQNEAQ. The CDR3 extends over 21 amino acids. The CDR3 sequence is CASSFFVPGEVGKSIGTEAFF. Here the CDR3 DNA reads TGTGCCAGCAGCTTTTTTGTCCCCGGGGAGGTGGGGAAATCGATAGGGACTGAAGCTTTCTTT.

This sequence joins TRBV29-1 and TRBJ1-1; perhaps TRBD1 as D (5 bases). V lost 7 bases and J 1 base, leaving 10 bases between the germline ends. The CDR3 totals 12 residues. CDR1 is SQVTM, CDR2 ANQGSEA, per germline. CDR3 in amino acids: CSAVGGNTEAFF. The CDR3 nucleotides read TGCAGCGCGGTTGGGGGGAACACTGAAGCTTTCTTT.

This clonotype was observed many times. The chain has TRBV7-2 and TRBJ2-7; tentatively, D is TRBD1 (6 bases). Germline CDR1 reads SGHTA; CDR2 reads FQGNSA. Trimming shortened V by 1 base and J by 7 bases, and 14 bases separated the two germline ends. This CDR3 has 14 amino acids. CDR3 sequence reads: CASSLGLDRKEQYF. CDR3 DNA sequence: TGTGCCAGCAGCTTAGGACTTGACAGGAAGGAGCAGTACTTC.

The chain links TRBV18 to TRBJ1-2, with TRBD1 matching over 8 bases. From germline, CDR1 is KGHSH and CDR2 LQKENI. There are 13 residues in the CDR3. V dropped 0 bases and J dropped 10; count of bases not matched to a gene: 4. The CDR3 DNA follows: TGTGCCAGCTCACCACCGACAGGGGAGACCTACACCTTC. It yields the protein CASSPPTGETYTF.

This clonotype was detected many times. The CDR3 spells CASSLIPGVSTYSNQPQHF. DNA of the CDR3: TGTGCCAGCAGCTTAATCCCAGGGGTTTCGACATATAGCAATCAGCCCCAGCATTTT. J is TRBJ1-5 and V is TRBV7-2, with D tentatively TRBD1 (6 bases). V dropped 2 bases and J dropped 0 bases, with 20 bases sitting between them. CDR1 and CDR2 from the germline V gene are SGHTA and FQGNSA. The CDR3 runs to 19 residues. The full variable domain, with the rest looked up from reference TRBV7-2 and TRBJ1-5, is GAGVSQSPSNKVTEKGKDVELRCDPISGHTALYWYRQSLGQGLEFLIYFQGNSAPDKSGLPSDRFSAERTGGSVSTLTIQRTQQEDSAVYLCASSLIPGVSTYSNQPQHFGDGTRLSIL.

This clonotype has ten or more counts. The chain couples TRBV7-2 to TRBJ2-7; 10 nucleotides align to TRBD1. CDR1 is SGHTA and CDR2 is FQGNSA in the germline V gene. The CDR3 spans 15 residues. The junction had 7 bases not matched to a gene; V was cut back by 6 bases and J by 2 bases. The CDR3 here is CASSPGTGVPYEQYF. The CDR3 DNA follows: TGTGCCAGCAGTCCCGGGACAGGGGTCCCCTACGAGCAGTACTTC.